This TCR beta chain came from a study of shared clonotypes between healthy human individuals. Study-wide background: The donors, a couple of women and three men, were aged 18 to 49. Findings of the study overall: Larger estimated richness was generally seen in naive subsets than in memory subsets.

Those who donated were healthy HIV-negative adults, with no recent acute infections or vaccinations reported. With 5 bases removed from V and 5 bases from J, the gap between germline ends came to 10 bases. Germline V lookup: CDR1 SNHLY, CDR2 FYNNEI. There are 13 residues in the CDR3. This clone occurred once. The antigen remains undetermined. Only in-frame clones appear in the TCRdb table, and some are missing; sequencing was by immunoSEQ multiplex PCR. The sample contains 2 million to 2.5 million clones, approximately 95% of which appear only once. This clonotype was sampled from a man between 18 and 35 years old in good health. Some clones in this sample may be carry-over from other donors' samples. The rearrangement uses TRBV2 and TRBJ2-1; D ambiguous. Sequencing was carried out using naive CD4+ T cells from PBMCs. Documented subset: CD45RA+ positively selected. The DNA for the CDR3 is TGTGCCAGCAGTAAAGAACCCGACAATGAGCAGTTCTTC. Translating gives CASSKEPDNEQFF.